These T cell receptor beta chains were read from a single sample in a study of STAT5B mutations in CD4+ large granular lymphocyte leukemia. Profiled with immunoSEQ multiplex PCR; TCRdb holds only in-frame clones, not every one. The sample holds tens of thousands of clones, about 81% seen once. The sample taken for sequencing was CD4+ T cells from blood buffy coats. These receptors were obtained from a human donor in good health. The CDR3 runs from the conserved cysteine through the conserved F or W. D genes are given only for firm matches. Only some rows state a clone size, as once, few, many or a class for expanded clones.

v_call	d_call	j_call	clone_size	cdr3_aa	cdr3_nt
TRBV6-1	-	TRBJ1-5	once	CASSEAPGGRNQPQHF	TGTGCCAGCAGTGAAGCACCCGGGGGACGAAATCAGCCCCAGCATTTT
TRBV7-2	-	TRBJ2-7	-	CASSSRRAYEQYF	TGTGCCAGCAGCTCACGGAGGGCTTACGAGCAGTACTTC
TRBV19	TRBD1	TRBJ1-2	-	CASRPGTAIFYGYTF	TGTGCCAGTAGACCGGGGACAGCAATATTTTATGGCTACACCTTC
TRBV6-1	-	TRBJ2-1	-	CATEIAAGRYNEQFF	TGTGCCACCGAGATAGCGGCGGGAAGATACAATGAGCAGTTCTTC
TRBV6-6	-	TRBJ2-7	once	CASSYRTVYEQYF	TGTGCCAGCAGTTACAGGACGGTTTACGAGCAGTACTTC
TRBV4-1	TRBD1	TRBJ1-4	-	CASSPYAGTGVEKLFF	TGCGCCAGCAGCCCATACGCCGGGACAGGGGTAGAAAAACTGTTTTTT
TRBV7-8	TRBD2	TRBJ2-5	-	CASSYSGTRGETQYF	TGTGCCAGCAGCTATTCCGGGACTAGAGGGGAGACCCAGTACTTC
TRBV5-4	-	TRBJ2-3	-	CATTDAGDTQYF	TGTGCCACAACAGATGCAGGAGATACGCAGTATTTT
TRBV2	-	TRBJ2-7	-	CASSSQGIEQYF	TGTGCCAGCAGCTCACAGGGAATCGAGCAGTACTTC
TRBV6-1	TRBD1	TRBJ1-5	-	CASRSGQGGNQPQHF	TGTGCCAGCAGGTCGGGACAGGGAGGCAATCAGCCCCAGCATTTT
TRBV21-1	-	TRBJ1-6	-	CASVRTNYNSPLHF	TGTGCCAGCGTAAGGACAAACTATAATTCACCCCTCCACTTT
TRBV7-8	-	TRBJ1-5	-	CASSTQQEYSNQPQHF	TGTGCCAGCAGCACCCAACAGGAATATAGCAATCAGCCCCAGCATTTT
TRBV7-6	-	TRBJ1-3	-	CASSLISSSSGNTIYF	TGTGCCAGCAGCTTAATCTCTTCGAGCTCTGGAAACACCATATATTTT
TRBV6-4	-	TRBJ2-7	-	CASSSGPGGEQYF	TGTGCCAGCAGCTCAGGACCCGGGGGCGAGCAGTACTTC
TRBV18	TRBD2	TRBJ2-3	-	CASSLLGTSGREDTQYF	TGTGCCAGCTCACTCCTCGGGACTAGCGGTCGAGAAGATACGCAGTATTTT
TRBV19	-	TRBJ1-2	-	CASRNAQGSVHGYTF	TGTGCCAGTAGGAACGCCCAGGGATCGGTTCATGGCTACACCTTC
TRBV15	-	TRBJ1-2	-	CATSRDQRQENYGYTF	TGTGCCACCAGCAGAGATCAGAGACAGGAGAACTATGGCTACACCTTC
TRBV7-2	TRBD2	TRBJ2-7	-	CASSSDPTSGGAYEQYF	TGTGCCAGCAGCTCGGACCCCACCAGCGGGGGGGCCTACGAGCAGTACTTC
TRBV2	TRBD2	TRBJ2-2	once	CASSERAGGAGELFF	TGTGCCAGCAGTGAACGGGCGGGAGGGGCCGGGGAGCTGTTTTTT
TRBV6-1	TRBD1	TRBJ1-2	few	CASRPGTGGYGYTF	TGTGCCAGCAGACCCGGGACAGGGGGCTATGGCTACACCTTC
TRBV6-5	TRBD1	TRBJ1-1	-	CASSYSSGQGIAAFF	TGTGCCAGCAGTTACTCGAGCGGACAGGGGATAGCGGCTTTCTTT
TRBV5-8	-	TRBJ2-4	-	CASSLEGGSQGNIQYF	TGTGCCAGCAGCTTGGAGGGGGGGTCCCAGGGGAACATTCAGTACTTC
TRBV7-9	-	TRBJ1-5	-	CASSLGTVLGQPQHF	TGTGCCAGCAGCTTAGGGACAGTACTAGGTCAGCCCCAGCATTTT
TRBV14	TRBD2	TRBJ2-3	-	CASSPTGGARSTDTQYF	TGTGCCAGCAGTCCTACCGGGGGGGCGAGAAGCACAGATACGCAGTATTTT
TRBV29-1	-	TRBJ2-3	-	CSGTSYGGADTQYF	TGCAGCGGTACTTCGTATGGTGGGGCAGATACGCAGTATTTT
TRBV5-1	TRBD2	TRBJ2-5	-	CASSSPAGVLETQYF	TGCGCCAGCAGCTCCCCAGCGGGGGTCCTAGAGACCCAGTACTTC
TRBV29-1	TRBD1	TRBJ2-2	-	CSVGQGQRELFF	TGCAGCGTTGGACAGGGTCAAAGGGAGCTGTTTTTT
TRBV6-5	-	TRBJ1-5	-	CASSEWGGNQPQHF	TGTGCCAGCAGTGAATGGGGGGGCAATCAGCCCCAGCATTTT
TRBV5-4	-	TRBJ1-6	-	CASSLEGYSPLHF	TGTGCCAGCAGCTTGGAAGGTTATTCACCCCTCCACTTT
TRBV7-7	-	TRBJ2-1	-	CASSLGYRDEQFF	TGTGCCAGCAGCTTAGGGTACAGGGATGAGCAGTTCTTC
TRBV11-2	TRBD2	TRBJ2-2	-	CASSSSGSPNTGELFF	TGTGCCAGCAGCTCTAGCGGGAGCCCGAACACCGGGGAGCTGTTTTTT
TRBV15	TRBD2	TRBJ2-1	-	CATSRDGTSGSNEQFF	TGTGCCACCAGCAGAGATGGAACTAGCGGGAGTAATGAGCAGTTCTTC
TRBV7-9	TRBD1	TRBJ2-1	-	CASSLKVRSQGVNDNEQFF	TGTGCCAGCAGCTTAAAGGTCCGTTCTCAGGGGGTGAACGACAATGAGCAGTTCTTC
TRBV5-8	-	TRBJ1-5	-	CASSGGSREGNQPQHF	TGTGCCAGCAGCGGTGGGAGCAGGGAGGGCAATCAGCCCCAGCATTTT
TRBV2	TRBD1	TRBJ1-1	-	CASRRDRETEAFF	TGTGCCAGCAGACGGGACAGGGAAACTGAAGCTTTCTTT
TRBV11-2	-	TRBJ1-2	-	CASSLGSDYGYTF	TGTGCCAGCAGCTTAGGGTCCGACTATGGCTACACCTTC
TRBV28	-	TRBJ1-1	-	CASSLSGRIAFF	TGTGCCAGCAGTTTAAGTGGGCGCATAGCTTTCTTT
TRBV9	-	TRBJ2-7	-	CASSPDTAYEQYF	TGTGCCAGCAGCCCGGACACAGCCTACGAGCAGTACTTC
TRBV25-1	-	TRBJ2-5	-	CASSEYRGGETQYF	TGTGCCAGCAGTGAATATAGGGGGGGAGAGACCCAGTACTTC
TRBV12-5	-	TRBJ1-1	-	CASGFLNTEAFF	TGTGCTAGTGGTTTTTTGAACACTGAAGCTTTCTTT
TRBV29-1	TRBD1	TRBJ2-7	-	CSVYSPGQLATYEQYF	TGCAGCGTTTACTCACCGGGACAGCTGGCCACCTACGAGCAGTACTTC
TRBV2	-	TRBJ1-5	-	CASSITGAYNQPQHF	TGTGCCAGCAGTATAACCGGGGCCTACAATCAGCCCCAGCATTTT
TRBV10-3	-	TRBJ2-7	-	CAISEAPLENYEQYF	TGTGCCATCAGTGAGGCGCCTTTGGAGAACTACGAGCAGTACTTC
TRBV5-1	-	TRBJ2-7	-	CASSLSQFYEQYF	TGCGCCAGCAGCTTGAGTCAGTTCTACGAGCAGTACTTC
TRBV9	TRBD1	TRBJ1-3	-	CASSVGSGQGTSGNTIYF	TGTGCCAGCAGCGTAGGGTCCGGACAGGGGACTTCTGGAAACACCATATATTTT
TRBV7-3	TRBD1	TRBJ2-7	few	CASSSGQGERNEQYF	TGTGCCAGCAGCTCCGGACAGGGAGAGAGGAATGAGCAGTACTTC
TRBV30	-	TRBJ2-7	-	CAWSVREWEQYF	TGTGCCTGGAGTGTACGGGAATGGGAGCAGTACTTC
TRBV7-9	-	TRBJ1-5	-	CASSSQGSNQPQHF	TGTGCCAGCAGCTCACAGGGTAGCAATCAGCCCCAGCATTTT
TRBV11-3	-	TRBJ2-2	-	CASSLVTVNTGELFF	TGTGCCAGCAGCTTAGTAACGGTGAACACCGGGGAGCTGTTTTTT
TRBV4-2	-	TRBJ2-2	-	CASSQARGNTGELFF	TGTGCCAGCAGCCAAGCAAGGGGTAACACCGGGGAGCTGTTTTTT
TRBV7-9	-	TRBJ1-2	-	CASSLDGSYGYTF	TGTGCCAGCAGCTTAGACGGGAGCTATGGCTACACCTTC
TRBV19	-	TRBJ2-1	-	CASSLQGHSSYNEQFF	TGTGCCAGTAGTTTACAGGGACATTCCTCCTACAATGAGCAGTTCTTC
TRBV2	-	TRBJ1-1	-	CASSAMDMNTEAFF	TGTGCCAGCAGTGCTATGGACATGAACACTGAAGCTTTCTTT
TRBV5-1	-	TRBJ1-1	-	CASSLAQGRYTEAFF	TGCGCCAGCAGCTTGGCGCAGGGTAGGTACACTGAAGCTTTCTTT
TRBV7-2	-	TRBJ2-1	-	CASSLGGSGRSYNEQFF	TGTGCCAGCAGCCTAGGGGGAAGCGGGCGTTCCTACAATGAGCAGTTCTTC